A selection of T cell receptor beta chains follows, all from one sample in a study of blood T cell repertoires in COVID-19. The repertoire was sequenced with immunoSEQ multiplex PCR; TCRdb's copy has only in-frame clones and lacks some. Of around 180,000 clones in the sample, roughly 87% are singletons; the top ten hold around 2.3%. The sample comprised PBMCs or T cells enriched from blood (not recorded which). The receptors stem from a woman in her forties with acute COVID-19. CDR3s include the opening cysteine and the closing phenylalanine or tryptophan. The D gene is left open where the match is weak. Clone sizes are given selectively: once, few, many, or a class where the clone is expanded.

TRBJ1-1,TRBV3-1/TRBV3-2,TRBD1,NA,CASSRRQGPYTEAFF,TGTGCCAGCAGCCGCCGACAGGGGCCGTACACTGAAGCTTTCTTT
TRBJ2-3,TRBV5-5,TRBD2,NA,CASSPGGARDTQYF,TGTGCCAGCAGCCCCGGGGGGGCCAGGGATACGCAGTATTTT
TRBJ2-6,TRBV6-2/TRBV6-3,NA,NA,CASSYNRGSSGANVLTF,TGTGCCAGCAGTTACAACCGGGGATCCTCTGGGGCCAACGTCCTGACTTTC
TRBJ1-6,TRBV19,NA,NA,CASSIDLTPYNSPLHF,TGTGCCAGTAGTATAGATCTGACACCCTATAATTCACCCCTCCACTTT
TRBJ2-5,TRBV27,TRBD2,NA,CASMHLGGGQQETQYF,TGTGCCAGCATGCACCTCGGGGGGGGGCAGCAAGAGACCCAGTACTTC
TRBJ1-2,TRBV19,NA,NA,CASTETGHSNYGYTF,TGTGCCAGTACCGAAACAGGTCATTCTAACTATGGCTACACCTTC
TRBJ2-7,TRBV27,TRBD2,NA,CARGQTGTSGGRYEQYF,TGTGCCAGGGGACAAACCGGGACTAGCGGGGGGAGGTACGAGCAGTACTTC
TRBJ1-1,TRBV7-6,TRBD1,NA,CASSPWTGQNTEAFF,TGTGCCAGCAGCCCTTGGACAGGGCAGAACACTGAAGCTTTCTTT
TRBJ1-1,TRBV5-1,NA,NA,CASSLATRSGTEAFF,TGCGCCAGCAGCTTGGCCACTAGGAGTGGGACTGAAGCTTTCTTT
TRBJ1-2,TRBV6-5,TRBD1,NA,CASSRDSRYGYTF,TGTGCCAGCAGTCGGGACAGCCGCTATGGCTACACCTTC
TRBJ2-7,TRBV19,NA,once,CASSPTGRSSYEQYF,TGTGCCAGTAGTCCGACAGGGAGGAGCTCCTACGAGCAGTACTTC
TRBJ2-1,TRBV4-1,TRBD1,NA,CASSPRPGQGAHNEQFF,TGCGCCAGCAGCCCTCGCCCGGGACAGGGGGCCCACAATGAGCAGTTCTTC
TRBJ2-5,TRBV7-9,NA,NA,CASSLDQGMETQYF,TGTGCCAGCAGCTTAGATCAGGGTATGGAGACCCAGTACTTC
TRBJ1-2,TRBV25-1,NA,NA,CASSSPGTPYGYTF,TGTGCCAGCAGTAGCCCCGGGACACCCTATGGCTACACCTTC
TRBJ1-6,TRBV9,NA,NA,CASSVAGSPPLHF,TGTGCCAGCAGCGTAGCTGGGAGCCCACCCCTCCACTTT
TRBJ2-5,TRBV7-2,NA,NA,CASSLAGVQGWETQYF,TGTGCCAGCAGCTTAGCGGGGGTACAGGGATGGGAGACCCAGTACTTC
TRBJ2-2,TRBV19,NA,few,CASRYSSADTGELFF,TGTGCCAGTAGATACTCAAGCGCAGACACCGGGGAGCTGTTTTTT
TRBJ2-1,TRBV6-2/TRBV6-3,TRBD1,NA,CASSYPTGTGRFDEQFF,TGTGCCAGCAGTTACCCCACCGGGACAGGGAGGTTCGATGAGCAGTTCTTC
TRBJ2-7,TRBV21-1,NA,NA,CASSKAPNLDRGSFYEQYF,TGTGCCAGCAGCAAAGCGCCCAACCTGGACAGGGGAAGCTTCTACGAGCAGTACTTC
TRBJ2-7,TRBV7-9,TRBD1,NA,CASSDRTGGSYEQYF,TGTGCCAGCAGCGATAGGACAGGGGGTTCCTACGAGCAGTACTTC
TRBJ1-5,TRBV4-2,NA,NA,CASSQDGGTFGGQPQHF,TGTGCCAGCAGCCAGGACGGGGGGACTTTTGGCGGGCAGCCCCAGCATTTT
TRBJ2-7,TRBV5-1,TRBD2,once,CASSLEAGGPYEQYF,TGCGCCAGCAGCTTGGAAGCGGGAGGGCCCTACGAGCAGTACTTC
TRBJ1-6,TRBV21-1,NA,NA,CASSNRTGGNSPLHF,TGTGCCAGCAGCAATAGGACAGGGGGCAATTCACCCCTCCACTTT
TRBJ1-6,TRBV11-3,TRBD1,NA,CASSFRGQGASSYNSPLHF,TGTGCCAGCAGCTTTAGGGGACAGGGGGCTAGTTCCTATAATTCACCCCTCCACTTT
TRBJ1-4,TRBV4-1,TRBD1,NA,CASSQAPTGTPTNEKLFF,TGCGCCAGCAGCCAGGCCCCGACAGGGACCCCAACTAATGAAAAACTGTTTTTT
TRBJ2-2,TRBV20-1,NA,NA,CSASTAGLGMTGELFF,TGCAGTGCTAGTACGGCAGGGTTGGGGATGACCGGGGAGCTGTTTTTT
TRBJ2-2,TRBV11-3,NA,once,CASSLSPGTNTGELFF,TGTGCCAGCAGCTTAAGCCCCGGGACGAACACCGGGGAGCTGTTTTTT
TRBJ1-2,TRBV19,TRBD1,many,CASSLGTVLYGYTF,TGTGCCAGTAGTCTAGGGACAGTTCTCTATGGCTACACCTTC
TRBJ2-7,TRBV27,NA,NA,CASSPGTNPYEQYF,TGTGCCAGCAGTCCCGGGACAAACCCCTACGAGCAGTACTTC
TRBJ1-1,TRBV11-2,NA,NA,CASSSGVIGRTEAFF,TGTGCCAGCAGCTCCGGCGTTATTGGGCGCACTGAAGCTTTCTTT
TRBJ1-4,TRBV5-4,NA,NA,CASRNKNNEKLFF,TGTGCCAGCAGGAACAAGAATAATGAAAAACTGTTTTTT
TRBJ2-2,TRBV7-2,NA,NA,CASSFRRTGELFF,TGTGCCAGCAGCTTCAGAAGAACCGGGGAGCTGTTTTTT
TRBJ1-1,TRBV9,NA,NA,CASSDNPSLNTEAFF,TGTGCCAGCAGTGACAACCCATCCTTGAACACTGAAGCTTTCTTT
TRBJ1-1,TRBV28,TRBD1,NA,CASRGGQGTEAFF,TGTGCCAGCAGGGGGGGACAGGGCACTGAAGCTTTTTTT
TRBJ1-3,TRBV9,NA,once,CASSGEWGTSGNTIYF,TGTGCCAGCAGCGGCGAATGGGGGACTTCTGGAAACACCATATATTTT
TRBJ2-7,TRBV7-9,TRBD1,NA,CASSLAGTGIGEQYF,TGTGCCAGCAGCTTAGCCGGGACAGGGATTGGAGAGCAGTACTTC
TRBJ2-4,TRBV19,NA,NA,CASLVRDSEGWAKNIQYF,TGTGCCAGTCTGGTCCGGGACTCCGAGGGATGGGCCAAAAACATTCAGTACTTC
TRBJ1-2,TRBV5-4,TRBD1,NA,CASRSGQDTNYGYTF,TGTGCCAGCAGAAGCGGACAGGACACTAACTATGGCTACACCTTC
TRBJ2-2,TRBV3-1/TRBV3-2,NA,NA,CASSQDLGQSLGELFF,TGTGCCAGCAGCCAAGACTTGGGGCAGTCCCTCGGGGAGCTGTTTTTT
TRBJ2-1,TRBV2,TRBD2,few,CASSELGTSGGNEQFF,TGTGCCAGCAGTGAACTAGGGACTAGCGGGGGTAATGAGCAGTTCTTC
TRBJ1-5,TRBV6-1,NA,once,CASSEMGVGNQPQHF,TGTGCCAGCAGTGAAATGGGAGTAGGCAATCAGCCCCAGCATTTT
TRBJ1-3,TRBV4-2,TRBD1,NA,CASSHGTRGSSGNTIYF,TGTGCCAGCAGCCACGGAACCAGGGGGAGCTCTGGAAACACCATATATTTT
TRBJ2-1,TRBV9,TRBD1,NA,CASSARGQGGNEQFF,TGTGCCAGCAGCGCAAGGGGGCAAGGGGGCAATGAGCAGTTCTTC
TRBJ2-4,TRBV28,TRBD1,NA,CASTPGGPNKNIQYF,TGTGCCAGCACCCCAGGGGGCCCTAACAAAAACATTCAGTACTTC
TRBJ1-3,TRBV5-8,NA,NA,CASSFKRTFAGGNTIYF,TGTGCCAGCAGCTTCAAGAGGACCTTTGCGGGAGGAAACACCATATATTTT
TRBJ2-5,TRBV5-1,TRBD1,NA,CASSFQGQGTETQYF,TGCGCCAGCAGCTTCCAGGGACAGGGAACAGAGACCCAGTACTTC
TRBJ1-5,TRBV28,NA,NA,CASSQHGNNQPQHF,TGTGCCAGCAGTCAACACGGGAACAATCAGCCCCAGCATTTT
TRBJ2-5,TRBV14,NA,NA,CASSVLGQETQYF,TGTGCCAGCAGCGTCCTAGGCCAAGAGACCCAGTACTTC
TRBJ1-4,TRBV13,NA,NA,CASSLAGVREKLFF,TGTGCCAGCAGCCTTGCGGGGGTTCGCGAAAAACTGTTTTTT
TRBJ2-2,TRBV2,TRBD1,NA,CASSEARTGGYTGELFF,TGTGCCAGCAGTGAAGCGAGGACAGGGGGCTACACCGGGGAGCTGTTTTTT
TRBJ1-1,TRBV6-5,TRBD1,NA,CASGRTGLNTEAFF,TGTGCCAGCGGGAGGACAGGATTGAACACTGAAGCTTTCTTT
TRBJ2-7,TRBV5-6,TRBD1,NA,CASSWTGGTYEQYF,TGTGCCAGCAGCTGGACAGGGGGCACATACGAGCAGTACTTC
TRBJ2-3,TRBV4-1,TRBD2,NA,CASSQRGGGYEDTQYF,TGCGCCAGCAGCCAGAGGGGCGGGGGGTATGAAGATACGCAGTATTTT
TRBJ1-4,TRBV5-1,NA,NA,CASSVAAAANEKLFF,TGCGCCAGCAGCGTAGCCGCGGCGGCTAATGAAAAACTGTTTTTT
TRBJ2-5,TRBV5-4,TRBD2,NA,CASSRRTSGEQETQYF,TGTGCCAGCAGCAGAAGGACTAGCGGGGAGCAAGAGACCCAGTACTTC